This TCR beta chain emerged from a study of control samples from healthy donors and cancer patients. This CDR3 is built from 15 residues. V was cut by 4 bases and J by 5 bases, with 16 bases left in between. Germline values: CDR1 KGHDR, CDR2 SFDVKD. Libraries were prepared by immunoSEQ multiplex PCR; TCRdb keeps only in-frame clonotypes and omits some of them. The repertoire consists of about 92,000 clones, with roughly 78% occurring once and the leading ten covering approximately 9.8%. Sequencing was carried out using blood. This chain joins TRBV24-1 and TRBJ2-5; D is perhaps TRBD2 (7 bases). The sequence was obtained from a woman aged 55-70 years in good health. CDR3 nucleotide sequence: TGTGCCACCAGTGAGGGGGGGGCGCTGGGGGAGACCCAGTACTTC. Translation gives CATSEGGALGETQYF.